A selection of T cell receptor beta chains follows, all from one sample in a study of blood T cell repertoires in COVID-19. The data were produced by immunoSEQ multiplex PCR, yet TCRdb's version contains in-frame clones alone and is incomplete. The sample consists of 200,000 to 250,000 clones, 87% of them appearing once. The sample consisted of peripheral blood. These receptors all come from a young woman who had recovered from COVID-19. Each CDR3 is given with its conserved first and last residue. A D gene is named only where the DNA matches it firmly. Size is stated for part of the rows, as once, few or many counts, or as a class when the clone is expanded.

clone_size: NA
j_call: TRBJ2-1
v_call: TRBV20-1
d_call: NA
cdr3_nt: TGCAGTGCTACGCTACACAATGAGCAGTTCTTC
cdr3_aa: CSATLHNEQFF

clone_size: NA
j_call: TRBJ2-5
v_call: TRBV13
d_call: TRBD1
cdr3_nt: TGTGCCAGCACGACAGGGGCGAGACAAGAGACCCAGTACTTC
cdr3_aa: CASTTGARQETQYF

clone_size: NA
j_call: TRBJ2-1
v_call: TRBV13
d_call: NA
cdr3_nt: TGTGCCAGCAGCTTAGGTTTGGCAGTAAACAATGAGCAGTTCTTC
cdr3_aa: CASSLGLAVNNEQFF

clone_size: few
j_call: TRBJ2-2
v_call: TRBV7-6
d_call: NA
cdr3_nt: TGTGCCAGCAGCCGGACAGTTAACACCGGGGAGCTGTTTTTT
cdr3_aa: CASSRTVNTGELFF

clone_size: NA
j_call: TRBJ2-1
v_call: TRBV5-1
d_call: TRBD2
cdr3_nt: TGCGCCAGCAGCTTGGCCTCGGGAGGGGGTGAGCAGTTCTTC
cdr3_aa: CASSLASGGGEQFF

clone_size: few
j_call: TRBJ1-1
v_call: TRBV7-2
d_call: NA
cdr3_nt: TGTGCCAGCAGCACACGTGACAGGAACACTGAAGCTTTCTTT
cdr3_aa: CASSTRDRNTEAFF

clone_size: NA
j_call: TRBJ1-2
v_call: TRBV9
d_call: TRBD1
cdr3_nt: TGTGCCAGCAGCTTCCAGACAGGGCTCTATGGCTACACCTTC
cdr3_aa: CASSFQTGLYGYTF

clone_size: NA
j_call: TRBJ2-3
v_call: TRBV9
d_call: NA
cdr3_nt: TGTGCCAGCAGCGTTCGCGGGATCCCAGATACGCAGTATTTT
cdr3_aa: CASSVRGIPDTQYF

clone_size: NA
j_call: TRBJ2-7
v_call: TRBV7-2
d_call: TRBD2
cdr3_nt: TGTGCCAGCAGCCCACGGACTAGCGGGGGTTACGAGCAGTACTTC
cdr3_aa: CASSPRTSGGYEQYF

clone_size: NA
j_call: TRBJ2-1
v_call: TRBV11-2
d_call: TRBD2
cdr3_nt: TGTGCCAGCAGCCCGGGACTAAACAATGAGCAGTTCTTC
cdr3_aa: CASSPGLNNEQFF

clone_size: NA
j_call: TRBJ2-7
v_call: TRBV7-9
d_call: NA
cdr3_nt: TGTGCCAGCAGCTTACAGGGTCAGCAGTACTTC
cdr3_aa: CASSLQGQQYF

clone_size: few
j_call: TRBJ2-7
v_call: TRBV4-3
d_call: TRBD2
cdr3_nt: TGCGCCAGCAGCCAAGGTTTGTCTAGCGGGAGGGTCGAGCAGTACTTC
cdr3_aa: CASSQGLSSGRVEQYF

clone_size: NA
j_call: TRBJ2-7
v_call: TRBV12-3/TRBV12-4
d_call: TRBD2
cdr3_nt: TGTGCCAGTGGGACTAGCGTCTACGAGCAGTACTTC
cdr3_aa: CASGTSVYEQYF

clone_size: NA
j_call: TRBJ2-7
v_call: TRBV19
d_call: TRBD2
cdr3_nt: TGTGCCAGTAGTATCTCCCCTAGCGGGAACTACGAGCAGTACTTC
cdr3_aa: CASSISPSGNYEQYF

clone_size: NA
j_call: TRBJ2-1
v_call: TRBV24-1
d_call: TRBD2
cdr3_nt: TGTGCCACCAGAGATAGCGGGGCTATAAATGAGCAGTTCTTC
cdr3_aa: CATRDSGAINEQFF

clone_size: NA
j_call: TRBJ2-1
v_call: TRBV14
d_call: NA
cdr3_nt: TGTGCCAGCAGCCAAGATGGGACGGACAGCAATGAGCAGTTCTTC
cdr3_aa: CASSQDGTDSNEQFF

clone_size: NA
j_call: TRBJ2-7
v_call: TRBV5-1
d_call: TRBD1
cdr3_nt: TGCGCCAGCAGCTTGGGAGGCAGGGGGCTAGGCGAGCAGTACTTC
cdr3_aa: CASSLGGRGLGEQYF

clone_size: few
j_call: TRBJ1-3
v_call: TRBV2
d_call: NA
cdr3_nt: TGTGCCAGCAGTCAGGACAGCTCCTACTCTGGAAACACCATATATTTT
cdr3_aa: CASSQDSSYSGNTIYF

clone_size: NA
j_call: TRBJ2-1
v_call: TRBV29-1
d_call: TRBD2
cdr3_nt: TGCAGCGTTGATCCAGCGGGGACTAATGAGCAGTTCTTC
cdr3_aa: CSVDPAGTNEQFF

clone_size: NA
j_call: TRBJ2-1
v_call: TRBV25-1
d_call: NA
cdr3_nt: TGTGCCAGCAGTGATCCCAGTAGCGGAAACAGCTACAATGAGCAGTTCTTC
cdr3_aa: CASSDPSSGNSYNEQFF

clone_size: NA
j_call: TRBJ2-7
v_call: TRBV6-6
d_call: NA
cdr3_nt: TGTGCCAGCAGTTACTTTACAGGCCTAGGGGAGCAGTACTTC
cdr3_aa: CASSYFTGLGEQYF

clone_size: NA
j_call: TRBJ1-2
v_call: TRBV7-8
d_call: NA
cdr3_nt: TGTGCCAGCAGCCAGTCCCTGACAGCCAACTATGGCTACACCTTC
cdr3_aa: CASSQSLTANYGYTF

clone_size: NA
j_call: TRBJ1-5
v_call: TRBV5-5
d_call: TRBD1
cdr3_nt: TGTGCCAGCAGAGCGGGACAGGGAAAAGGGCAGCCCCAGCATTTT
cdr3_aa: CASRAGQGKGQPQHF

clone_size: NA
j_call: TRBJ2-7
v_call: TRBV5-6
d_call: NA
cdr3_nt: TGTGCCAGCAGCTACGGCCTTGGAGGGGAAGATGGGATCTACGAGCAGTACTTC
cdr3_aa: CASSYGLGGEDGIYEQYF

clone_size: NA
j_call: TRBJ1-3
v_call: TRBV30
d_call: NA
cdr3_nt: TGTGCCTGGAGTGTAACTCGCCCCGGGGAGATCCTTGGAAACACCATATATTTT
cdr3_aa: CAWSVTRPGEILGNTIYF

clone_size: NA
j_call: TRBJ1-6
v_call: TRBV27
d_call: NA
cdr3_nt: TGTGCCAGCAGTTTCGGGGGAAATTCACCCCTCCACTTT
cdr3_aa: CASSFGGNSPLHF

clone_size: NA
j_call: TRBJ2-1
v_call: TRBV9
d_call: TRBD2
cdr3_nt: TGTGCCAGCAGCGGAGTGCTGCGGGGGAGCTCCTACAATGAGCAGTTCTTC
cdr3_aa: CASSGVLRGSSYNEQFF

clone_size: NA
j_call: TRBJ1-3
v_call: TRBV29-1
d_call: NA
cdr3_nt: TGCAGCGTTGATTCCAGCGGGACTGGAAACACCATATATTTT
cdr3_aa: CSVDSSGTGNTIYF

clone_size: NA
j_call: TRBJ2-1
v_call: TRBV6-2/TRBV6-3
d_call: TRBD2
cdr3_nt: TGTGCCAGCAGTTACTCTCAGAACGGACTAGCGGGGGACAATGAGCAGTTCTTC
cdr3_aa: CASSYSQNGLAGDNEQFF

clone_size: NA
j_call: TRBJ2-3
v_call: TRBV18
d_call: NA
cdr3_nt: TGTGCCAGCTCACGTACAGGGATCCTGTCAGATACGCAGTATTTT
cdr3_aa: CASSRTGILSDTQYF

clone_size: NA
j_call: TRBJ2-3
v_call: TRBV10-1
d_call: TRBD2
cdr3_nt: TGCGCCAGCAGTGAGTGGACTAGCGGACCCACAGATACGCAGTATTTT
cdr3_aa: CASSEWTSGPTDTQYF

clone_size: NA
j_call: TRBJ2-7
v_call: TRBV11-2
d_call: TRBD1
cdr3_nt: TGTGCCAGCAGCCGGGTGGGGACAGGGGGCGAGCAGTACTTC
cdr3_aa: CASSRVGTGGEQYF

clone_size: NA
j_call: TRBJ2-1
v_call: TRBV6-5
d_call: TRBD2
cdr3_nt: TGTGCCAGCAGTTCCACTAGCGGGTCGGTCTTCTTC
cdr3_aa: CASSSTSGSVFF

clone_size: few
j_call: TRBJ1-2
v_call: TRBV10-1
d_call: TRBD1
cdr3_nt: TGCGCCAGCAGCCCCGACAGGGCCTATGGCTACACCTTC
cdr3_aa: CASSPDRAYGYTF

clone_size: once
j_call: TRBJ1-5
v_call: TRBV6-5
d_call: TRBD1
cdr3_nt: TGTGCCAGCAGCACCGGGACAGGGACTCAGCCCCAGCATTTT
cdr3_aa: CASSTGTGTQPQHF

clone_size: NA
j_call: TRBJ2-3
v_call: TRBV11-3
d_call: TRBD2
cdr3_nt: TGTGCCAGCAGCTTACTAGCGGGAGTATCGGATACGCAGTATTTT
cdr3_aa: CASSLLAGVSDTQYF

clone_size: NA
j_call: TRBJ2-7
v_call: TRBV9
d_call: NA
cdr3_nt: TGTGCCAGCGGGGAGGAGGTGCAGTACTTC
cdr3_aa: CASGEEVQYF

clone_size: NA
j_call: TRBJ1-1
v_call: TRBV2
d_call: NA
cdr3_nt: TGTGCCAGCAGTGAACGGGGGGTTTACACTGAAGCTTTCTTT
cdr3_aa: CASSERGVYTEAFF

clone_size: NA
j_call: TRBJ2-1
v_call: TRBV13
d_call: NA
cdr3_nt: TGTGCCAGCAGCTTAGCCGCCTACAATGAGCAGTTCTTC
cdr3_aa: CASSLAAYNEQFF

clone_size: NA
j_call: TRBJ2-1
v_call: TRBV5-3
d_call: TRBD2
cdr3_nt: TGTGCCAGAAGCCCAGGGACTAGCGGGAGCGCCAATGAGCAGTTCTTC
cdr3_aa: CARSPGTSGSANEQFF

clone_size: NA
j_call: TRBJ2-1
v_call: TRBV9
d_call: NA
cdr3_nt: TGTGCCAGCAGCGTAGCTACGGGAGCCTCCTACAATGAGCAGTTCTTC
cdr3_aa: CASSVATGASYNEQFF

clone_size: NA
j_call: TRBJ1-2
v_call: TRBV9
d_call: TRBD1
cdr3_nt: TGTGCCAGCAGCGTCCCCCGGGACAGCTCTATTAACTATGGCTACACCTTC
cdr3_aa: CASSVPRDSSINYGYTF

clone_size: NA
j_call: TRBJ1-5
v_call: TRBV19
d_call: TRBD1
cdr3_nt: TGTGCCAGTAACCCGATGGAAGAGGGGGCCGGACTCAATCAGCCCCAGCATTTT
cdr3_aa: CASNPMEEGAGLNQPQHF

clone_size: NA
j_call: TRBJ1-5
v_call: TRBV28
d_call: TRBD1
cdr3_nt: TGTGCCAGCAGGTTGTGGACCGGGACAGGGTGGGGGCAGCCCCAGCATTTT
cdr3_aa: CASRLWTGTGWGQPQHF

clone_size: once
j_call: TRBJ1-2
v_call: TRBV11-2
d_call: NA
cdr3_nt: TGTGCCAGCAGCTTAGGTCGGGGCAGGGGATACGGGATTGACTATGGCTACACCTTC
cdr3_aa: CASSLGRGRGYGIDYGYTF

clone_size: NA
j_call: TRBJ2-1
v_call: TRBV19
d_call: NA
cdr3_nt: TGTGCCAGTAGATCGACTAGATCCAATGAGCAGTTCTTC
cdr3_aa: CASRSTRSNEQFF

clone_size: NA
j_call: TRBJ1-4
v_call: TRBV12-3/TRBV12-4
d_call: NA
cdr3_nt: TGTGCCAGCAGCTCGACAGGAAAACTGTTTTTT
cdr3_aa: CASSSTGKLFF

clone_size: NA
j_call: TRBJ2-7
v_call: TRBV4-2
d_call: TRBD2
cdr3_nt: TGTGCCAGCAGCCAAGTAGCGGGAGGGGTTGAGCAGTACTTC
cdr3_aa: CASSQVAGGVEQYF

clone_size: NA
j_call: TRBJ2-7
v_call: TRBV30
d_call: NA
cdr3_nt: TGTGCCTGGAGTGTACCCGGGGAGCAGTACTTC
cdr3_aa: CAWSVPGEQYF

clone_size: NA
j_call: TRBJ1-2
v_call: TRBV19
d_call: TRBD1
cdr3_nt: TGTGCCAGTAGTATCGTGCAGGGGGCGCAAGGTGGCTACACCTTC
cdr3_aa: CASSIVQGAQGGYTF

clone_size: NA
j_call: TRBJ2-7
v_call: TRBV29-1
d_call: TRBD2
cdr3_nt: TGCAGCGTCAGGACTAGCGGGAGCTACGAGCAGTACTTC
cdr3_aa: CSVRTSGSYEQYF

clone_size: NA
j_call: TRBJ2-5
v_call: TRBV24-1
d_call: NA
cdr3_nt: TGTGCCACCAGTGACCTTCAAGAGACCCAGTACTTC
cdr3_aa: CATSDLQETQYF

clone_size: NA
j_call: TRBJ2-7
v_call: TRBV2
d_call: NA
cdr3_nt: TGTGCCAGCGTGGGCCACGAGCAGTACTTC
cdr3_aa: CASVGHEQYF

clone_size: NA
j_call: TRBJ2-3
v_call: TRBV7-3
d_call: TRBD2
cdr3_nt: TGTGCCAGCAGCTTGGGACTAGGGGCAGATACGCAGTATTTT
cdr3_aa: CASSLGLGADTQYF

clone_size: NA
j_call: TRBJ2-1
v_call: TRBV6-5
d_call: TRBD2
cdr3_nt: TGTGCCAGCACCACTAGCGGATCCTCCTACAATGAGCAGTTCTTC
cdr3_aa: CASTTSGSSYNEQFF

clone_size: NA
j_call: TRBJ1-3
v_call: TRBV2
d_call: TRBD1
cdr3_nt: TGTGCCAGCAGGCGACAGGGGACTGGAAACACCATATATTTT
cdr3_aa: CASRRQGTGNTIYF

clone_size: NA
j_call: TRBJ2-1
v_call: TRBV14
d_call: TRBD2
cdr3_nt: TGTGCCAGCAGCCAAGAGGTGGTAGCGGGGGCGAGGGAGCAGTTCTTC
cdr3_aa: CASSQEVVAGAREQFF